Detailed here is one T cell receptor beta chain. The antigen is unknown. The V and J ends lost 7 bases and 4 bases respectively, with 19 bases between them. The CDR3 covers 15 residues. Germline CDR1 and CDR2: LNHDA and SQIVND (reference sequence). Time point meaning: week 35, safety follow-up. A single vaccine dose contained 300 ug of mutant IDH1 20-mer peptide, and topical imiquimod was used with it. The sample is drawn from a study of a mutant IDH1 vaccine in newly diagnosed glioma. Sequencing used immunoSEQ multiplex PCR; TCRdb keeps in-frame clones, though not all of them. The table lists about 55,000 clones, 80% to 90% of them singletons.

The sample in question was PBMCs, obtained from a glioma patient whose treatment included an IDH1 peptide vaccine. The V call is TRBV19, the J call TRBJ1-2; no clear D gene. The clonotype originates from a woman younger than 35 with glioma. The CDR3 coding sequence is TGTGCCAGTACACTGTCAACTAGGTCTGGCTATGGCTACACCTTC. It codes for CASTLSTRSGYGYTF.